This T cell receptor beta chain originates from a study of long-term antiretroviral therapy in people with HIV. The run of the v3.0 immunoSEQ assay was at survey level. Using immunoSEQ multiplex PCR, the repertoire was profiled, and TCRdb retains in-frame clones only, with some absent. Of fewer than 30,000 clones in the sample, around 80% were seen once. The CDR3 runs to 13 residues. V lost 5 bases to trimming and J lost 6 bases, with 13 bases between them. Germline V gene lookup returns CDR1 SNHLY and CDR2 FYNNEI. This clone was detected a few times. The chain has TRBV2 and TRBJ1-1; no clear D gene. The material was unsorted PBMCs, obtained 1.1 years before starting antiretroviral therapy. The clonotype was recovered from a woman aged 25-40 years with HIV. CDR3 protein: CASSHGDMPEAFF. In DNA, the CDR3 is TGTGCCAGCAGTCACGGCGACATGCCTGAAGCTTTCTTT. Filled out from reference TRBV2 and TRBJ1-1, the complete variable domain reads EPEVTQTPSHQVTQMGQEVILRCVPISNHLYFYWYRQILGQKVEFLVSFYNNEISEKSEIFDDQFSVERPDGSNFTLKIRSTKLEDSAMYFCASSHGDMPEAFFGQGTRLTVV.